The clone carrying this TCR beta chain has at least ten counts. What it recognizes is unknown. Donors underwent one heparinised blood draw, around 100 mL on average. This sample was taken from a study of beta chain features in type 1 diabetes. Study outcomes and limitations: In every one of the four CD4+ subsets, TCRB CDR3s were moderately but significantly shorter in Type 1 diabetes patients. Overrepresentation of cells with high TCR expression could result from cDNA sequencing. The study notes PCR might favor shorter templates equally in patients and controls. The study found fewer insertions and more deletions at VDJ junctions in type 1 diabetes patients.

Reverse transcribing all isolated RNA meant expressed TCRB transcripts were sequenced. Profiled with immunoSEQ multiplex PCR; TCRdb holds only in-frame clones, not every one. The sample has about 130,000 clones, approximately 10% seen once. Germline CDR1 and CDR2: SEHNR and FQNEAQ (reference sequence). Trimming took 5 bases from V and 3 from J; bases not matched to a gene: 6. This CDR3 has 14 amino acids. This sequence was found in a man between 25 and 39 years old with type 1 diabetes. The source material was central memory CD4+ T cells from blood. V is TRBV7-9 and J is TRBJ2-5, with 7 bases fitting TRBD2. CDR3 in amino acids: CASSPSGAKETQYF. The CDR3 DNA sequence: TGTGCCAGCAGCCCCAGCGGGGCCAAAGAGACCCAGTACTTC.